These 9 T cell receptor beta chains originate from one sample sequenced in a study of cytomegalovirus exposure and HLA in healthy donors. Here immunoSEQ multiplex PCR was the method, and the copy in TCRdb shows in-frame clones only, minus some. The table includes over 200,000 clones, 70% to 90% detected once. The sequenced sample was PBMCs. These receptors were collected from a woman aged 18-35 years in good health and CMV-seronegative.

The J gene is TRBJ2-7, the V gene TRBV21-1; whether TRBD2, the table's D call, matches the DNA was not checked. TRBV21-1 is assigned pseudogene status. This CDR3 has 16 residues. The DNA for the CDR3 is TGTGCCAGCAGCAAATTGGGCCGGACTAGCGGATACGAGCAGTACTTC. Translating gives CASSKLGRTSGYEQYF.

The chain recombines TRBV6-5 with TRBJ1-1; D is possibly TRBD1 (5 bases). Between the trimmed V and J ends, which lost 7 bases and 3 bases, there was a span of 15 bases. There are 14 residues in the CDR3. Germline CDR1 is MNHEY and CDR2 is SVGAGI. The DNA for the CDR3 is TGTGCCAGCATAAGGGAGGGACCTCACACTGAAGCTTTCTTT. It translates to CASIREGPHTEAFF.

The chain is built from TRBV5-6 and TRBJ1-4; a possible D gene is TRBD1 (5 bases). Trimming removed 7 bases from V and 7 bases from J, with 14 bases in between. Germline V lookup: CDR1 SGHDT, CDR2 YYEEEE. CDR3 length: 13 amino acids. In DNA form, the CDR3 reads TGTGCCAGCCAAGGGGCGGGGTTTGAAAAACTGTTTTTT. Amino acids: CASQGAGFEKLFF. The full variable domain, with the rest looked up from reference TRBV5-6 and TRBJ1-4, is DAGVTQSPTHLIKTRGQQVTLRCSPKSGHDTVSWYQQALGQGPQFIFQYYEEEERQRGNFPDRFSGHQFPNYSSELNVNALLLGDSALYLCASQGAGFEKLFFGSGTQLSVL.

This chain joins TRBV27 and TRBJ2-7; 13 bases line up with TRBD2. Germline trimming cut 2 bases from V and 2 bases from J; bases unmatched to any gene: 3. From germline, CDR1 is MNHEY and CDR2 SMNVEV (reference sequence). The CDR3 contains 16 residues. CDR3 amino acids: CASSLLGLAGAYEQYF. The CDR3 region has the DNA TGTGCCAGCAGTTTACTTGGACTAGCGGGGGCCTACGAGCAGTACTTC.

The V call is TRBV5-4, the J call TRBJ2-1, with 11 nucleotides matching TRBD2. This CDR3 has 15 residues. CDR1 is SGHNT, CDR2 YYREEE, per germline (reference sequence). The V segment lost 5 bases and the J segment 4 bases; nucleotides outside the gene matches: 5. CDR3 sequence: CASSLTSGEYNEQFF. DNA of the CDR3: TGTGCCAGCAGTTTGACTAGCGGGGAGTACAATGAGCAGTTCTTC.

The gene calls are TRBV29-1 and TRBJ2-7, with D perhaps TRBD1 (6 bases). From germline, CDR1 is SQVTM and CDR2 ANQGSEA. The CDR3 runs to 13 residues. The ends were cut back, 6 bases at V and 0 bases at J, with 12 bases in the middle. CDR3 DNA sequence: TGCAGCGTGACACCGGGACACTCCTACGAGCAGTACTTC. Its translation: CSVTPGHSYEQYF.

This chain connects TRBV16 to TRBJ2-1; D is uncertain. The CDR3 loop spans 12 amino acids. Germline V gene lookup returns CDR1 KGHSY and CDR2 FQNENV. V gave up 0 bases and J gave up 9 bases, with 6 bases separating them. The chain's CDR3 is CASSQSSVEQFF. As DNA, the CDR3 is TGTGCCAGCAGCCAATCTAGTGTTGAGCAGTTCTTC.

The CDR3 DNA sequence: TGTGCCAGCAGTTCCCCAACTAGGTACGAGCAGTACTTC. It codes for CASSSPTRYEQYF. The chain is built from TRBV28 and TRBJ2-7; a weak D match, TRBD2 (5 bases). Trimming shortened V by 4 bases and J by 4 bases, and 11 bases separated the two germline ends. This CDR3 is 13 amino acids long. Germline-derived CDR1 and CDR2 are MDHEN and SYDVKM.

The chain joins TRBV11-3 to TRBJ2-1, with D maybe TRBD2 (6 bases). Germline V CDR1 and CDR2: SGHNT, YENEEA. The V end was cut by 6 bases, the J end by 10 bases, with 10 bases between. The CDR3 has 11 residues. The CDR3 DNA is TGTGCCAGCAGTCAGAGCGGGGAGCAGTTCTTC. It is translated as CASSQSGEQFF.